One T cell receptor (beta chain) is described in this entry. What it binds is unknown. Both 60 Vbeta primers and 13 Jbeta primers went into the PCR. Sequencing used immunoSEQ multiplex PCR; TCRdb keeps in-frame clones, though not all of them. The repertoire includes some 80,000 clones, around three quarters of them detected once, and around 3% sits in the top ten. Donors counted as nominally healthy when sampled, yet unrecorded immune exposures were likely. The data stem from a study of cytomegalovirus exposure and HLA in healthy donors. The CDR3 length is 12 residues. CDR1 GTSNPN and CDR2 SVGIG come from the germline V gene (reference sequence). Trimming removed 5 bases from V and 0 bases from J, with 7 bases in between. Study-wide points: Analyses of presence and absence presupposed an approximately uniform sequencing depth across donors. TCR beta sequences numbering 15,000 to 20,000 were associated with HLA alleles at 0.05 false discovery rate in a later analysis.

The sample comprised PBMCs. The J gene is TRBJ1-1, the V gene TRBV30; D unclear. This receptor was identified in a man aged 35 to 55 in good health and CMV-seronegative. CDR3 nucleotide sequence: TGTGCCTGGGGACTGATGAACACTGAAGCTTTCTTT. The encoded protein is CAWGLMNTEAFF.